This T cell receptor (beta chain) was captured by sequencing in a study of early T cells in non-severe SARS-CoV-2 infection. Study background: Sequenced bulk RNA came from whole blood that was unsorted, and chains were unpaired. Study findings and constraints: A preference for anti-spike CD8 responses marked VDJdb matching, which missed private and CD4 specificities.

This clonotype was found many times. Its antigen is undetermined. The CDR3 is made up of 13 amino acids. Trimming took off 6 bases at V and 5 bases at J, with 13 bases between the two ends. CDR1 and CDR2 (germline): LNHDA, SQIVND (reference sequence). Individual cDNA molecules carried attached unique molecular identifiers. TCRdb redid the calling of the 5' RACE reads with MiXCR, one entry per CDR3 protein. Of some 57,000 distinct CDR3 sequences in the sample, 5.5% to 6.5% were seen once. This receptor was taken from an adult who was a healthcare worker with PCR-confirmed SARS-CoV-2 infection or an uninfected control (not recorded which). The rearrangement joins TRBV19 to TRBJ1-2; D not certain. Input material: whole blood. The CDR3 is CASRPVARYGYTF. The CDR3 DNA reads as TGTGCCAGTAGACCGGTCGCGAGGTATGGCTACACCTTC.